This T cell receptor beta chain originates from a study of long-term antiretroviral therapy in people with HIV. In regard to this clone: Its antigen is not identified.

The authors ran the immunoSEQ assay, v3.0, at survey level. Sequencing was performed with immunoSEQ multiplex PCR; in TCRdb, only in-frame clones are kept and a portion is missing. The sample shows approximately 33,000 clones, 83% of them seen only once. Study observations and caveats: Spans of CDR3 length were tighter for HIV repertoires than for controls. In the period from about 2004 to 2017, blood was collected, possibly under older ART regimens.

There are 15 residues in the CDR3. V trimming: 4 bases; J trimming: 3 bases; junction bases outside the gene matches: 8. Germline assignment: CDR1 KGHSH and CDR2 LQKENI. V is TRBV18 and J is TRBJ1-2; 7 nucleotides line up with TRBD1. This clonotype was obtained from a man between 18 and 35 years old with HIV. The specimen comprised unsorted PBMCs, sampled 0.4 years before starting antiretroviral therapy. The CDR3 sequence: CASSLRTGWDYGYTF. In DNA, the CDR3 is TGTGCCAGCTCACTTCGGACAGGTTGGGACTATGGCTACACCTTC.